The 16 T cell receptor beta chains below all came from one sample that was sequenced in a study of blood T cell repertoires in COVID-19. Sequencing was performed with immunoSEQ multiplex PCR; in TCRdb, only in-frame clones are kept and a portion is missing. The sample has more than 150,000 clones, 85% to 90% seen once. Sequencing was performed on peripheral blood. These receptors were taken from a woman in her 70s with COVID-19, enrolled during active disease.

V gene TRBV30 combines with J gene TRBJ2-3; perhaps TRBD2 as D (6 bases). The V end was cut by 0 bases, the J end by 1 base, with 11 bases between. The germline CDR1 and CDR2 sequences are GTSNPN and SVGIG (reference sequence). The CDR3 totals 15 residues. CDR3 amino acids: CAWSVRWEGTDTQYF. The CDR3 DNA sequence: TGTGCCTGGAGTGTGAGGTGGGAGGGCACAGATACGCAGTATTTT.

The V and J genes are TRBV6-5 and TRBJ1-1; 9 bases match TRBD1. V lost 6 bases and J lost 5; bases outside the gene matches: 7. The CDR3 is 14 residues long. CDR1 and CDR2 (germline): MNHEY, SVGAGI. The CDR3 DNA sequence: TGTGCCAGCAGGCCACAGGGGGCCGGAACTGAAGCTTTCTTT. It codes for CASRPQGAGTEAFF.

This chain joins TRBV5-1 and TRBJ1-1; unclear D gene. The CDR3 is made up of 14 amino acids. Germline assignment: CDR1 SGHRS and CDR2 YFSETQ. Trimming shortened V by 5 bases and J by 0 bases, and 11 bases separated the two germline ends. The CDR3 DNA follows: TGCGCCAGCAGGCCGCAGGTGTTGAACACTGAAGCTTTCTTT. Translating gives CASRPQVLNTEAFF.

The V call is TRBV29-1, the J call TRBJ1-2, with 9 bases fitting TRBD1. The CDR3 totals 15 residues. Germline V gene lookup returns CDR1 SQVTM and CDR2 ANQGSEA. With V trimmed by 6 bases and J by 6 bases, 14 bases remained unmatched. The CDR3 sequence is CSVYPGQGRPDGYTF. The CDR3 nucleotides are TGCAGCGTGTACCCGGGACAGGGACGTCCCGATGGCTACACCTTC.

For the CDR3, the DNA is TGTGCCAGCAGTTACTCGATTGTACGAGGACAGCCAAGGAGGGAGCAGTACTTC. This gives the protein CASSYSIVRGQPRREQYF. This rearrangement joins TRBV6-2 or TRBV6-3 to TRBJ2-7; a possible D gene is TRBD1 (6 bases). The V end lost 0 bases, the J end lost 7 bases, and 25 bases lay between the germline ends. This CDR3 is 18 amino acids long. From germline, CDR1 is MNHEY and CDR2 SVGEGT.

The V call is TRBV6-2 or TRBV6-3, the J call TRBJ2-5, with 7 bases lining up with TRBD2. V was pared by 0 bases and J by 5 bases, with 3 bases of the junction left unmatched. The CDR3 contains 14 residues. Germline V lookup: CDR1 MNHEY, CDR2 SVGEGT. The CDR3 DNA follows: TGTGCCAGCAGTTACTCGACACTAGCGGAGACCCAGTACTTC. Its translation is CASSYSTLAETQYF.

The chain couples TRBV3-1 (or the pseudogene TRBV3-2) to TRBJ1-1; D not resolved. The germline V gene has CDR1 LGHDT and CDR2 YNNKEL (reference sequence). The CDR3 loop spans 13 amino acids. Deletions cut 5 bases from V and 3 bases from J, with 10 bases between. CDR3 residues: CASSALEDTEAFF. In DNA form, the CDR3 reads TGTGCCAGCAGCGCCTTAGAGGACACTGAAGCTTTCTTT.

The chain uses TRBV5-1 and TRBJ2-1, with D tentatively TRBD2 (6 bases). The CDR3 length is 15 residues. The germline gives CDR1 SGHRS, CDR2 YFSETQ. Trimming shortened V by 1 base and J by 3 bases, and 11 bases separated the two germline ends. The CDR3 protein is CASSLTGGGYNEQFF. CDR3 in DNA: TGCGCCAGCAGCTTGACTGGGGGAGGCTACAATGAGCAGTTCTTC.

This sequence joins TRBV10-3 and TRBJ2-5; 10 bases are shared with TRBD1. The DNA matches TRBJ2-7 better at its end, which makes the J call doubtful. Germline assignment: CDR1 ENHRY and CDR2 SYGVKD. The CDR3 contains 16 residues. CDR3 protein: CAISGPGTGASYEQYF. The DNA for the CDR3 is TGTGCCATCAGTGGCCCCGGGACAGGGGCATCCTACGAGCAGTACTTC.

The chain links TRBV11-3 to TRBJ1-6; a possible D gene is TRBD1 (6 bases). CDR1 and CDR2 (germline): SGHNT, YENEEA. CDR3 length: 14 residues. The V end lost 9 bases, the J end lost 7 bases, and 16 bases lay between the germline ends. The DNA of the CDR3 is TGTGCCAGTCGAAGGGGGGGTTTGAATTCACCCCTCCACTTT. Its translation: CASRRGGLNSPLHF.

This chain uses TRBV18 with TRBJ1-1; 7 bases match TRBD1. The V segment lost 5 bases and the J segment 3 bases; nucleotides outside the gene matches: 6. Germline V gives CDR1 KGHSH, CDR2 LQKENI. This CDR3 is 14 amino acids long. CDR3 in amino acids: CASSSRQGDTEAFF. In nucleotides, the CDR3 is TGTGCCAGCTCAAGTCGACAGGGAGACACTGAAGCTTTCTTT.

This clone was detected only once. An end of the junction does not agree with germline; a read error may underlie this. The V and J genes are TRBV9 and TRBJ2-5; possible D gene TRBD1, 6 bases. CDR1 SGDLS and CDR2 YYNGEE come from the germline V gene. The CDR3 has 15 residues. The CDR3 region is CASNVGGHYQETQYF. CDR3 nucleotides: TGTGCCAGCAACGTAGGGGGACACTATCAAGAGACCCAGTACTTC. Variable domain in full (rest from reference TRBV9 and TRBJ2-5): DSGVTQTPKHLITATGQRVTLRCSPRSGDLSVYWYQQSLDQGLQFLIQYYNGEERAKGNILERFSAQQFPDLHSELNLSSLELGDSALYFCASNVGGHYQETQYFGPGTRLLVL.

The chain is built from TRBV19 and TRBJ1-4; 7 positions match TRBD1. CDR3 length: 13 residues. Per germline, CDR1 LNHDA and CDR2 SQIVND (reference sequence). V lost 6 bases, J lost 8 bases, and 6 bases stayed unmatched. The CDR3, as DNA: TGTGCCAGTAGCAGGGGGAACCGGGAAAAACTGTTTTTT. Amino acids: CASSRGNREKLFF.

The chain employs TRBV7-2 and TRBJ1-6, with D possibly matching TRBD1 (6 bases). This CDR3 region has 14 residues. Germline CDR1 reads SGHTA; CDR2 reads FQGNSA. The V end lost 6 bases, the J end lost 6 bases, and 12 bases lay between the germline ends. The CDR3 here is CASSRQALNSPLHF. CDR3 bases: TGTGCCAGCAGTCGACAGGCGCTTAATTCACCCCTCCACTTT.

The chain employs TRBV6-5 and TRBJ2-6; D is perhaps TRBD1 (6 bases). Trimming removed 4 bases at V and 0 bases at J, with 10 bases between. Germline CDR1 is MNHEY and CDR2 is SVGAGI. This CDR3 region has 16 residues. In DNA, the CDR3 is TGTGCCAGCAGTTTGGGCAGGGGCTCTGGGGCCAACGTCCTGACTTTC. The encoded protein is CASSLGRGSGANVLTF.

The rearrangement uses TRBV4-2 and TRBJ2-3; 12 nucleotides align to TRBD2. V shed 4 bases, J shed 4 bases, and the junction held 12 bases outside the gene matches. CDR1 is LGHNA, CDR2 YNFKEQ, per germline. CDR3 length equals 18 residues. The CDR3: CASSLNRATSGSSDTQYF. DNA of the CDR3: TGTGCCAGCAGCCTTAACCGAGCGACTAGCGGGAGCTCAGATACGCAGTATTTT.